The subject of this entry is one T cell receptor (beta chain). Its antigen has not been determined. No quality values exist for individual bases; no much larger clone is one base distant. The data derive from a study of blood T cell repertoires in COVID-19 (dated by TCRdb to between 2020 and 2021). General notes on the study: Samples covering the acute and convalescent phases of COVID-19 were provided by collaborators in the United States, Italy and Spain. The repertoires were released in a freely available public database intended as a resource for research on the immune response to SARS-CoV-2. The samples were drawn from two sources: the first 160 participants of the ongoing ImmuneRACE study, and 1,254 subjects contributed by 6 global collaborators. The dataset comprised deeply sampled blood TCRbeta repertoires from subjects exposed to, actively infected with, or recovered from COVID-19. HLA class I and class II types, where available, came from metadata supplied by the sample provider rather than from assay-based typing. The prospective study material was composed of cDNA or gDNA derived from T cells, B-cell-depleted T cells, or PBMCs. The sample metadata nearly always contained a de-identified subject ID, COVID-19 status, age in years and sex.

TCRbeta CDR3 regions were amplified from genomic DNA using the immunoSEQ Assay, a bias-controlled multiplex PCR. From the authors' description of their analysis: The number of nucleated cells in each sample was estimated from the amplification of reference gene primers within the assay. To quantify the absolute abundance of each unique TCRbeta CDR3 rearrangement, sequence reads were collapsed and filtered. For each sample, productive Simpson clonality was calculated by taking the square root of Simpson's diversity index across productive rearrangements. The table was pulled from immuneACCESS by TCRdb, which kept in-frame rearrangements only. Such tables lose some clones; where checked, under half of the loss comes from unresolved V genes, and the rest has no known cause. The V and J calls and clone size are taken from that table; D and trimming were inferred from the DNA. This sample holds fewer than 250,000 clones; roughly 90% were observed only once. The ten largest clonotypes hold approximately 2.4% of the sample.

General study outcomes and caveats: How much clinical and demographic metadata was included differed by source and by participant, and the metadata was provided uncurated.

Enrolling through a virtual design, the prospective study's participants ranged in age from roughly 18 to 95 years and lived across around 25 United States geographic areas. Cohort assignment in the prospective study relied on participant-reported clinical history from a screening survey and a study questionnaire. In the prospective study, mobile phlebotomists collected whole blood, serum and a nasopharyngeal or oropharyngeal swab from each participant. Prospective study participants could optionally give additional blood draws and questionnaires over a roughly 2-month period. Prospective study blood samples were shipped either frozen or at room temperature before DNA extraction. The CDR3 has 16 amino acids, counting the end cysteine and phenylalanine. Solely the CDR3 DNA is kept, with 48 bases framed from the first base. CDR1 and CDR2 were assigned from the germline V gene as KGHSY and FQNENV. At the junction V is shortened by 0 bases and J by 1 base; bases outside the gene matches: 5.

Sample: PBMCs or T cells enriched from blood (not recorded which). The receptor comes from a woman aged 25 to 39 with acute COVID-19. Here the chain combines TRBV16 and TRBJ1-1, and 7 junction bases match TRBD1. The CDR3 here reads CASSQSRDRANTEAFF. The sequenced DNA is TGTGCCAGCAGCCAATCGAGAGACAGGGCGAACACTGAAGCTTTCTTT. The reference TRBV16 and TRBJ1-1 proteins fill in what lies around the CDR3, so the full variable domain reads GEEVAQTPKHLVRGEGQKAKLYCAPIKGHSYVFWYQQVLKNEFKFLISFQNENVFDETGMPKERFSAKCLPNSPCSLEIQATKLEDSAVYFCASSQSRDRANTEAFFGQGTRLTVV.